The following is a T cell receptor (beta chain) sequence with its context. Its cognate antigen is unknown. The record originates from a study of type 1 regulatory T cells. Overall study context: T-allo10 is an in vitro-generated, Tr1-enriched CD4 T cell product specific for alloantigen.

CDR3 length: 15 residues. The V end lost 0 bases, the J end lost 1 base, and 10 bases lay between the germline ends. Germline CDR1 reads ENHRY; CDR2 reads SYGVKD. Each CDR3 protein is one row after TCRdb ran MiXCR on the reads. The data hold approximately 21,000 distinct CDR3 sequences, with about 45% observed a single time. Sequencing was done on a sample of cultured T cells, either the whole culture or a sorted T cell fraction (not recorded which). This receptor was taken from a human donor in good health. The V and J genes are TRBV10-3 and TRBJ2-7; D may be TRBD1 (7 bases). CDR3 nucleotide sequence: TGTGCCATCAGTGAGTCGGGGGGACAGTCCTACGAGCAGTACTTC. Protein: CAISESGGQSYEQYF.